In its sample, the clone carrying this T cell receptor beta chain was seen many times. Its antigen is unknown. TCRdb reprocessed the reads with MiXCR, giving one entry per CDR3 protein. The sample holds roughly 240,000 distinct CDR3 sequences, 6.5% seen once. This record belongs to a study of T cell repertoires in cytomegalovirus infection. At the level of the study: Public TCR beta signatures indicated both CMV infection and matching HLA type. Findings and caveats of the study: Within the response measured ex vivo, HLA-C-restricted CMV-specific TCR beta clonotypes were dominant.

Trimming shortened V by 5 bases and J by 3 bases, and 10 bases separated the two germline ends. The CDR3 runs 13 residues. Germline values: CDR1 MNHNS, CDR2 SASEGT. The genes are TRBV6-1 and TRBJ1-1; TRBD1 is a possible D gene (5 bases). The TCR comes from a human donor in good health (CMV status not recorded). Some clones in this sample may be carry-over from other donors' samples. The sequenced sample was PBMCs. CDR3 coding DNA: TGTGCCAGCAGTTGGGTACAGGACACTGAAGCTTTCTTT. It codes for CASSWVQDTEAFF.